This TCR beta chain was documented in a study of T-cell reconstitution after alpha-beta-depleted transplantation in children. Study findings and constraints: Expanded graft clones numbering several hundred reportedly gave rise to alpha-beta T cells about two months after transplant. It was newly produced T cells that mostly accounted for T-cell counts and diversity one year after transplant. The origin of high day-60 TCRbeta diversity in some patients lay in surviving recipient T cells and thymic progenitors.

As for this clonotype: What it binds is unknown.

V shed 6 bases, J shed 9 bases, and the junction held 4 bases outside the gene matches. The CDR3 sequence is 13 residues long. The V gene's germline CDR1 is SEHNR and CDR2 FQNEAQ (reference sequence). As it was prepared, the TCRbeta library received unique molecular identifiers. MiXCR, applied by TCRdb to the PCR reads, yields one record per CDR3 protein. Here the sample spans 350,000 to 500,000 distinct CDR3 sequences, 43% being singletons. The sequenced sample was PBMCs, obtained before TCRalphabeta/CD19-depleted stem cell transplant. The sequence was collected from a girl aged 2-10 years with aplastic anemia, due to receive a stem cell transplant. V and J are TRBV7-9 and TRBJ1-6; 8 bases fit TRBD1. The CDR3 sequence: CASSRTGTSPLHF. As DNA, the CDR3 is TGTGCCAGCAGTAGGACAGGGACTTCACCCCTCCACTTT.